These T cell receptor beta chains were read from a single sample in a study of immune heterogeneity within non-small cell lung tumors. TCRdb called the multiplex PCR reads again in MiXCR, with one record for every CDR3 protein. The table includes 30,000 to 40,000 distinct CDR3 sequences, 25% to 30% detected once. Sequenced input: lung tumor tissue. All receptors come from a man in his forties or fifties with non-small cell lung cancer. Both conserved end residues are part of each CDR3. The D gene is left open where the match is weak. The size of a clone is reported for some rows only, either as once, few or many, or as a class for expanded clones.

- TRBJ1-3 TRBV7-3 - CASSQFRNSGNTIYF TGTGCCAGCAGCCAATTTCGGAACTCTGGAAACACCATATATTTT
many TRBJ1-4 TRBV14 TRBD1 CASSSQQGMGEEKLFF TGTGCCAGCAGCTCGCAACAGGGGATGGGTGAGGAAAAACTGTTTTTT
many TRBJ2-1 TRBV7-3 - CASSRTASYNEQFF TGTGCCAGCAGCCGGACTGCCTCCTACAATGAGCAGTTCTTC
medium-sized TRBJ1-1 TRBV30 - CAWRVRETTEAFF TGTGCCTGGAGAGTAAGGGAAACGACTGAAGCTTTCTTT
- TRBJ1-3 TRBV7-6 - CASSFRDNSGNTIYF TGTGCCAGCAGCTTCCGGGACAACTCTGGAAACACCATATATTTT
- TRBJ2-6 TRBV6-1 - CASTRTGHGSGANVLTF TGTGCCAGCACTCGCACCGGCCATGGGTCTGGGGCCAACGTCCTGACTTTC
few TRBJ2-1 TRBV5-1 - CASSLPWSYNEQFF TGCGCCAGCAGCTTGCCTTGGTCCTACAATGAGCAGTTCTTC
few TRBJ2-3 TRBV20-1 TRBD2 CSASGLAGRGTDTQYF TGCAGTGCCAGTGGGCTAGCGGGGCGTGGCACAGATACGCAGTATTTT
many TRBJ2-6 TRBV19 - CASSIISSGANVLTF TGTGCCAGTAGTATAATCAGCTCTGGGGCCAACGTCCTGACTTTC
- TRBJ2-4 TRBV11-3 - CASSQRGRIAPIQYF TGTGCCAGCAGCCAGAGGGGCAGAATCGCGCCCATTCAGTACTTC
- TRBJ1-6 TRBV7-9 - CASSPRWGVGSPLHF TGTGCCAGCAGCCCCCGATGGGGGGTGGGTTCACCCCTCCACTTT
- TRBJ2-2 TRBV7-9 TRBD2 CASSRAPGLAGTGELFF TGTGCCAGCAGCCGGGCCCCAGGACTAGCGGGAACCGGGGAGCTGTTTTTT
many TRBJ2-2 TRBV19 TRBD2 CASSLSAGGSTGELFF TGTGCCAGTAGTCTATCTGCAGGCGGGAGCACCGGGGAGCTGTTTTTT
few TRBJ2-3 TRBV6-5 TRBD2 CASSYRTGGVGKYAQYF TGTGCCAGCAGTTACCGGACGGGAGGAGTGGGGAAATACGCGCAGTATTTT
many TRBJ1-2 TRBV19 - CASSMKGRGHYGYTF TGTGCCAGTAGTATGAAAGGGCGCGGGCACTATGGCTACACCTTC
medium-sized TRBJ2-3 TRBV7-8 TRBD2 CASSWLAGYTDTQYF TGTGCCAGCAGCTGGCTAGCGGGATACACAGATACGCAGTATTTT
many TRBJ1-2 TRBV19 TRBD1 CASSMGTGHGYTF TGTGCCAGTAGTATGGGGACAGGGCATGGCTACACCTTC
- TRBJ1-5 TRBV18 TRBD1 CASSGQGDQPQHF TGTGCCAGCTCAGGACAGGGAGACCAGCCCCAGCATTTT
few TRBJ1-1 TRBV30 - CAWSRELNTEAFF TGTGCCTGGAGTCGGGAATTGAACACTGAAGCTTTCTTT
- TRBJ2-1 TRBV19 TRBD1 CASSLRDRGLREQFF TGTGCCAGTAGTCTCCGGGACAGGGGGCTTAGGGAGCAGTTCTTC
medium-sized TRBJ2-7 TRBV6-1 - CASSYSAEGGHEQYF TGTGCCAGCAGTTACAGCGCGGAGGGGGGCCACGAGCAGTACTTC
many TRBJ2-7 TRBV12-3/TRBV12-4 TRBD2 CASRVSGRGRDEQYF TGTGCCAGCAGAGTTAGCGGGAGGGGAAGGGACGAGCAGTACTTC